The 29 T cell receptor beta chains listed next were all sequenced from one sample in a study of cytomegalovirus exposure and HLA in healthy donors. The PCR was carried out with 60 Vbeta primers and 13 Jbeta primers. Method: immunoSEQ multiplex PCR; TCRdb's copy keeps in-frame clones and lacks some. This sample has about 170,000 clones, with roughly 78% found just once. Sequences were obtained from PBMCs. All receptors come from a woman aged 50 to 60 in good health and CMV-seropositive.

This clone has a handful of counts. J is TRBJ2-3 and V is TRBV18, with a tentative D call TRBD2 (6 bases). This CDR3 is 15 amino acids long. The V end was cut by 6 bases, the J end by 1 base, with 14 bases between. In germline, CDR1 is KGHSH, CDR2 LQKENI. The CDR3 here is CASSVREKGTDTQYF. In DNA form, the CDR3 reads TGTGCCAGCTCCGTCCGGGAGAAAGGCACAGATACGCAGTATTTT.

The J gene is TRBJ1-3, the V gene TRBV19, with 7 bases lining up with TRBD1. The germline V gene encodes CDR1 LNHDA and CDR2 SQIVND (reference sequence). This CDR3 contains 14 residues. J lost 7 bases, V lost 5 bases, and 8 bases had no gene match. CDR3 DNA: TGTGCCAGTAGTCCTGGGGACAGAGCGAACACCATATATTTT. This sequence encodes CASSPGDRANTIYF.

As for this clone: Mismatch with germline at one junction end may stem from a read error. The chain has TRBV7-9 and TRBJ1-1; 9 bases fit TRBD1. This CDR3 spans 15 amino acids. The germline CDR1 and CDR2 sequences are SEHNR and FQNEAQ (reference sequence). The CDR3 sequence: CSSSPGTGRDTEAFF. The CDR3 DNA reads TGTTCCAGCAGCCCAGGGACAGGGAGGGACACTGAAGCTTTCTTT. The full variable domain, rest sourced from reference TRBV7-9 and TRBJ1-1, is DTGVSQNPRHKITKRGQNVTFRCDPISEHNRLYWYRQTLGQGPEFLTYFQNEAQLEKSRLLSDRFSAERPKGSFSTLEIQRTEQGDSAMYLCSSSPGTGRDTEAFFGQGTRLTVV.

The gene calls are TRBV10-3 and TRBJ2-6; 8 bases map to TRBD1. V gave up 2 bases and J gave up 2 bases; unmatched junction bases: 8. Per the germline V gene, CDR1 is ENHRY and CDR2 is SYGVKD. The CDR3 runs 18 residues. The CDR3 DNA follows: TGTGCCATCAGTGAGAGGGGACAGGTCTGGGCTGGGGCCAACGTCCTGACTTTC. It encodes CAISERGQVWAGANVLTF.

This chain joins TRBV19 and TRBJ2-6; 11 positions match TRBD1. Germline V gives CDR1 LNHDA, CDR2 SQIVND (reference sequence). The CDR3 totals 15 residues. V lost 8 bases to trimming and J lost 2 bases; unmatched junction nucleotides: 2. As DNA, the CDR3 is TGTGCCAGTGGGGACAGGGGGACTGGGGCCAACGTCCTGACTTTC. Translated: CASGDRGTGANVLTF.

This clone was seen a handful of times. The chain is built from TRBV29-1 and TRBJ1-1; a possible D gene is TRBD1 (5 bases). Trimming took 3 bases from V and 4 from J, leaving 9 bases between them. CDR1 and CDR2 from the germline V gene are SQVTM and ANQGSEA. This CDR3 has 12 amino acids. DNA of the CDR3: TGCAGCGTTGATACCAGGGTCACTGAAGCTTTCTTT. It translates to CSVDTRVTEAFF.

V is TRBV27 and J is TRBJ1-6; D may be TRBD1 (6 bases). This CDR3 comprises 14 residues. V was clipped by 5 bases and J by 7 bases, with 12 bases between them. Germline CDR1 reads MNHEY; CDR2 reads SMNVEV (reference sequence). The CDR3 DNA reads TGTGCCAGCAGTCCGACAGGAACAAATTCACCCCTCCACTTT. Residues: CASSPTGTNSPLHF.

This rearrangement joins TRBV5-6 to TRBJ1-5, with 12 bases matching TRBD1. The CDR3 contains 15 residues. Per the germline V gene, CDR1 is SGHDT and CDR2 is YYEEEE. J lost 9 bases, V lost 2 bases, and 6 bases had no gene match. The CDR3 is CASSFYRDRGRPQHF. In DNA form, the CDR3 reads TGTGCCAGCAGCTTTTACCGGGACAGGGGGCGGCCCCAGCATTTT.

The chain carries TRBV7-9 and TRBJ2-2; TRBD2 agrees at 7 bases. Losses at the gene ends were 5 bases for V and 1 base for J; bases not matched to a gene: 10. Germline lookup yields CDR1 SEHNR and CDR2 FQNEAQ (reference sequence). This CDR3 region has 17 residues. CDR3 in amino acids: CASSIQASGLNTGELFF. The DNA of the CDR3 is TGTGCCAGCAGCATCCAAGCTAGCGGACTGAACACCGGGGAGCTGTTTTTT.

This rearrangement joins TRBV19 to TRBJ2-7, with a tentative D call TRBD2 (5 bases). The CDR3 is 13 amino acids. V dropped 4 bases and J dropped 6 bases, with 13 bases sitting between them. Germline V gene data show CDR1 as LNHDA and CDR2 as SQIVND (reference sequence). The CDR3: CASSTPGNAEQYF. CDR3 bases: TGTGCCAGTAGTACCCCGGGGAATGCCGAGCAGTACTTC. The variable domain in full, with the rest retrieved from reference TRBV19 and TRBJ2-7, is DGGITQSPKYLFRKEGQNVTLSCEQNLNHDAMYWYRQDPGQGLRLIYYSQIVNDFQKGDIAEGYSVSREKKESFPLTVTSAQKNPTAFYLCASSTPGNAEQYFGPGTRLTVT.

This clone was seen more than once but under ten times. The rearrangement joins TRBV13 to TRBJ2-7; 7 nucleotides align to TRBD1. The CDR3 spans 13 residues. Per germline, CDR1 PRHDT and CDR2 FYEKMQ (reference sequence). The V gene end was trimmed by 5 bases and the J gene end by 5 bases; junction bases not matched to a gene: 6. The CDR3 DNA reads TGTGCCAGCAGCGAAAACAGGGGACACGAGCAGTACTTC. Protein product: CASSENRGHEQYF.

This clone was found a few times. This rearrangement joins TRBV28 to TRBJ1-2; weak D call: TRBD1 (5 bases). With 6 bases removed from V and 4 bases from J, the gap between germline ends came to 15 bases. Germline values: CDR1 MDHEN, CDR2 SYDVKM. The CDR3 runs to 14 residues. This CDR3 reads CASSLGEGIYGYTF. The DNA for the CDR3 is TGTGCCAGCAGCCTGGGGGAGGGGATCTATGGCTACACCTTC.

The J gene is TRBJ1-2, the V gene TRBV6-1, with a possible D match to TRBD1 (6 bases). Germline CDR1 MNHNS, CDR2 SASEGT. CDR3 length: 12 residues. Trimming took 4 bases from V and 3 from J, leaving 6 bases between them. The CDR3 spells CASSGTDYGYTF. The CDR3 DNA reads TGTGCCAGCAGTGGGACAGACTATGGCTACACCTTC.

The chain carries TRBV5-5 and TRBJ2-1, with 14 bases fitting TRBD2. The CDR3 has 15 amino acids. Trimming removed 6 bases from V and 8 bases from J; junction bases left unmatched: 7. Germline V gene data show CDR1 as SGHKS and CDR2 as YYEKEE (reference sequence). Here the CDR3 DNA reads TGTGCCAGCATCCCCGGGACTAGCGGGAGTTATGAGCAGTTCTTC. This encodes CASIPGTSGSYEQFF.

The chain joins TRBV14 to TRBJ2-3, with D possibly being TRBD2 (5 bases). CDR3 length: 16 amino acids. Trimming shortened V by 2 bases and J by 1 base, and 13 bases separated the two germline ends. Germline CDR1 and CDR2: SGHDN and FVKESK. CDR3 residues: CASSQSLMRGTDTQYF. The CDR3 DNA sequence: TGTGCCAGCAGCCAATCCCTAATGAGGGGCACAGATACGCAGTATTTT.

The chain joins TRBV7-3 to TRBJ2-5, with D perhaps matching TRBD2 (5 bases). Trimming shortened V by 1 base and J by 7 bases, and 10 bases separated the two germline ends. This CDR3 region has 13 residues. CDR1 SGHTA and CDR2 FQGTGA come from the germline V gene. CDR3 nucleotides: TGTGCCAGCAGCTTAAACGCCGAGGGGACCCAGTACTTC. Translating it yields CASSLNAEGTQYF.

The genes are TRBV28 and TRBJ1-2; no clear D gene. Trimming took off 5 bases at V and 0 bases at J, with 13 bases between the two ends. Looked up from germline, CDR1 is MDHEN and CDR2 is SYDVKM. This CDR3 is 15 amino acids long. This CDR3 reads CASSVPGVANYGYTF. CDR3 nucleotides: TGTGCCAGCAGTGTCCCAGGCGTTGCTAACTATGGCTACACCTTC.

This rearrangement joins TRBV19 to TRBJ2-1; D is unresolved. The CDR3 is made up of 15 amino acids. Germline V lookup: CDR1 LNHDA, CDR2 SQIVND (reference sequence). With 6 bases removed from V and 2 bases from J, the gap between germline ends came to 14 bases. The CDR3 DNA is TGTGCCAGTAGGATGGGCCATAACACCTACAATGAGCAGTTCTTC. Translated, it gives CASRMGHNTYNEQFF.

The gene calls are TRBV7-2 and TRBJ2-1; the match to TRBD2 covers 8 bases. Trimming took 1 base from V and 2 from J; bases not matched to a gene: 13. The CDR3 runs 19 residues. Germline CDR1 reads SGHTA; CDR2 reads FQGNSA. The CDR3 nucleotides read TGTGCCAGCAGCTTAGGGGCGGGAGGTCATTCTACGGCCTACAATGAGCAGTTCTTC. This encodes CASSLGAGGHSTAYNEQFF.

This chain uses TRBV7-8 with TRBJ2-7, with D possibly being TRBD1 (7 bases). The length of the CDR3 is 16 residues. Trimming took 1 base from V and 7 from J, leaving 20 bases between them. Germline assignment: CDR1 SGHVS and CDR2 FQNEAQ. In nucleotides, the CDR3 is TGTGCCAGCAGCTTAGAAGGGGTCAGGGGGGCAGGGGAGCAGTACTTC. This encodes CASSLEGVRGAGEQYF. Together with reference TRBV7-8 and TRBJ2-7, the CDR3 gives the full variable domain: GAGVSQSPRYKVAKRGQDVALRCDPISGHVSLFWYQQALGQGPEFLTYFQNEAQLDKSGLPSDRFFAERPEGSVSTLKIQRTQQEDSAVYLCASSLEGVRGAGEQYFGPGTRLTVT.

About this clone itself: The junction and the germline gene differ at one end; a read error may be behind it. The V and J genes are TRBV7-9 and TRBJ2-2, with 15 bases fitting TRBD2. CDR1 is SEHNR and CDR2 is FQNEAQ in the germline V gene (reference sequence). This CDR3 has 19 amino acids. The CDR3 here is CSSSLAGLAGGWYTGELFF. DNA of the CDR3: TGTTCCAGCAGCTTGGCGGGACTAGCGGGGGGTTGGTACACCGGGGAGCTGTTTTTT.

V and J are TRBV19 and TRBJ1-2; tentative D call: TRBD1 (6 bases). The CDR3 totals 13 residues. The germline V and J ends were trimmed by 6 bases and 4 bases, with 12 bases remaining between them. Germline V gene sequence: CDR1 LNHDA, CDR2 SQIVND (reference sequence). The CDR3 bases are TGTGCCAGTAGCCTCAGGGGTTCCTATGGCTACACCTTC. It specifies CASSLRGSYGYTF.

This sequence joins TRBV14 and TRBJ2-1, with a possible D match to TRBD2 (7 bases). V was clipped by 1 base and J by 4 bases, with 23 bases between them. From germline, CDR1 is SGHDN and CDR2 FVKESK. This CDR3 has 19 residues. CDR3 coding DNA: TGTGCCAGCAGCCAAGTGGGGGGGGCTAGCGCCCTATCTTACAATGAGCAGTTCTTC. Translation gives CASSQVGGASALSYNEQFF.

This chain joins TRBV28 and TRBJ1-1; a weak D match, TRBD1 (5 bases). The CDR3 covers 13 residues. The germline CDR1 and CDR2 sequences are MDHEN and SYDVKM. V was trimmed by 2 bases and J by 3 bases, leaving 7 bases between them. CDR3 in DNA: TGTGCCAGCAGTTTAGGAGGGGACACTGAAGCTTTCTTT. It codes for CASSLGGDTEAFF.

CDR3 sequence reads: CAWSVAGIPYGYTF. DNA for the CDR3: TGTGCCTGGAGTGTAGCAGGCATACCCTATGGCTACACCTTC. The chain employs TRBV30 and TRBJ1-2; D is ambiguous. The CDR3 runs to 14 residues. Germline V gene data show CDR1 as GTSNPN and CDR2 as SVGIG (reference sequence). V shed 0 bases and J shed 4 bases, with 12 bases lying between them.

V usage is TRBV27 and J usage is TRBJ1-5; D unclear. Germline V gene sequence: CDR1 MNHEY, CDR2 SMNVEV (reference sequence). This CDR3 has 17 residues. V was pared by 3 bases and J by 4 bases, with 19 bases between. The CDR3: CASSLGSGFPSNQPQHF. CDR3 nucleotide sequence: TGTGCCAGCAGTTTGGGATCGGGATTCCCCTCAAATCAGCCCCAGCATTTT.

V gene TRBV7-9 combines with J gene TRBJ2-1, with D possibly TRBD2 on 5 matching bases. The CDR3 runs to 14 residues. The V gene lost 1 base and the J gene lost 6 bases, with 10 bases spanning the gap. Germline CDR1 is SEHNR and CDR2 is FQNEAQ (reference sequence). Here the CDR3 DNA reads TGTGCCAGCAGCTTAGGAGGGTCTGTCAATGAGCAGTTCTTC. Its protein is CASSLGGSVNEQFF.

There are a few counts of this clone. V and J are TRBV18 and TRBJ1-2, with no clear D. Germline V lookup: CDR1 KGHSH, CDR2 LQKENI. CDR3 length: 13 residues. V lost 5 bases and J lost 3, with 10 bases in between. The CDR3 DNA follows: TGTGCCAGCTCAACTTCTCCGGACTATGGCTACACCTTC. This translates into CASSTSPDYGYTF.

The rearrangement uses TRBV28 and TRBJ2-1, with D possibly matching TRBD1 (5 bases). CDR3 length equals 13 residues. Germline values: CDR1 MDHEN, CDR2 SYDVKM. V was pared by 7 bases and J by 4 bases, with 11 bases between. DNA of the CDR3: TGTGCCAGCAAGGAGACAGCTTACAATGAGCAGTTCTTC. Translation: CASKETAYNEQFF.